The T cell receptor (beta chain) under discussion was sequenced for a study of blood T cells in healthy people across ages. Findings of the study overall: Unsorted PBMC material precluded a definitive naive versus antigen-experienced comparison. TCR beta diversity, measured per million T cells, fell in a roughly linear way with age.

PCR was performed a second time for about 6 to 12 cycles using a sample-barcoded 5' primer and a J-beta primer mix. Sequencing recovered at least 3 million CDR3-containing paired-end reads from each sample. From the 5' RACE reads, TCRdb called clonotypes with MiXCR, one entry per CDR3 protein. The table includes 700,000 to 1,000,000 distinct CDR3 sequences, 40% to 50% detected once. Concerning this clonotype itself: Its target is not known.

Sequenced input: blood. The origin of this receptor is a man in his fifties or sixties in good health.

CDR3 residues: CATSDPGGDGSDTQYF. The CDR3 region has the DNA TGTGCCACCAGTGACCCCGGAGGGGATGGGAGTGATACGCAGTATTTT. The chain combines TRBV24-1 with TRBJ2-3, with TRBD2 as a possible D gene (6 bases). V gave up 4 bases and J gave up 6 bases, with 19 bases separating them. The germline V gene has CDR1 KGHDR and CDR2 SFDVKD. The CDR3 is 16 residues long.